The 6 T cell receptor beta chains below all came from one sample that was sequenced in a study of blood T cell repertoires in COVID-19. The repertoire was sequenced with immunoSEQ multiplex PCR; TCRdb's copy has only in-frame clones and lacks some. The sample yields around 250,000 clones, roughly 89% seen once. The sample taken for sequencing was PBMCs or T cells enriched from blood (not recorded which). The receptors were gathered from a woman aged 25 to 39 who had recovered from COVID-19.

V gene TRBV13 combines with J gene TRBJ2-1; D not certain. Germline V gene data show CDR1 as PRHDT and CDR2 as FYEKMQ (reference sequence). The CDR3 runs 12 residues. V shed 0 bases and J shed 10 bases, with 7 bases lying between them. This chain's CDR3 is CASSLGPREQFF. The CDR3, as DNA: TGTGCCAGCAGCTTAGGCCCTCGGGAGCAGTTCTTC.

This clone was found once. The gene calls are TRBV5-1 and TRBJ1-4, with 8 bases aligning to TRBD1. Germline assignment: CDR1 SGHRS and CDR2 YFSETQ. The trim removed 3 bases at V and 5 bases at J, leaving 9 bases unmatched. This CDR3 is 16 amino acids long. The CDR3 sequence is CASSSQPGQVNEKLFF. CDR3 DNA: TGCGCCAGCAGCTCTCAACCGGGACAGGTGAATGAAAAACTGTTTTTT.

The chain uses TRBV4-3 and TRBJ1-2; tentative D call: TRBD1 (5 bases). Trimming pared 0 bases from V and 4 bases from J, leaving 15 bases between. Germline V gives CDR1 LGHNA, CDR2 YSLEER. The CDR3 is made up of 16 amino acids. The CDR3 loop reads CASSQDVARARYGYTF. CDR3 DNA sequence: TGCGCCAGCAGCCAAGATGTGGCCAGGGCGCGCTATGGCTACACCTTC.

The rearrangement uses TRBV27 and TRBJ1-2; no reliable D call. Germline CDR1 is MNHEY and CDR2 is SMNVEV (reference sequence). Trimming removed 1 base at V and 4 bases at J, with 7 bases between. This CDR3 is built from 13 residues. Here the CDR3 DNA reads TGTGCCAGCAGTTTATACGGAGGCTATGGCTACACCTTC. It translates to CASSLYGGYGYTF.

This clone was picked up a small number of times. V is TRBV28 and J is TRBJ2-1; tentatively, D is TRBD2 (6 bases). The CDR3 extends over 17 amino acids. Germline V gives CDR1 MDHEN, CDR2 SYDVKM. Trimming took 6 bases from V and 6 from J, leaving 24 bases between them. The CDR3 region is CASSRTGGQDFGNEQFF. CDR3 sequence (DNA): TGTGCCAGCAGCCGAACCGGAGGGCAGGATTTCGGCAATGAGCAGTTCTTC.

The V gene is TRBV7-2, the J gene TRBJ1-1; no clear D. Germline values: CDR1 SGHTA, CDR2 FQGNSA. The CDR3 length is 14 residues. With 5 bases removed from V and 1 base from J, the gap between germline ends came to 11 bases. The CDR3 protein is CASSHNSGNTEAFF. CDR3 nucleotides: TGTGCCAGCAGCCACAACAGCGGGAACACTGAAGCTTTCTTT.